The rows below give T cell receptor beta chains drawn from one sample of a study of regulatory T cells in long-lasting Graves disease. A single record per CDR3 protein comes from TCRdb applying MiXCR to the multiplex PCR reads. Of 680,000 or so distinct CDR3 sequences listed, approximately 15% were seen once; the top ten hold about 18%. These data also formed part of another study, on T cells in Graves' hyperthyroidism and ophthalmopathy.

The source was peripheral blood mononuclear cells (PBMCs), collected at new diagnosis, from a patient treated with antithyroid drugs. The receptors stem from a woman under 40 with Graves disease. Each CDR3 is given with its conserved first and last residue. Each record gives: V gene, CDR3 length, J gene, D gene, clone size, CDR3 DNA, CDR3 protein. The D gene is left open where the match is weak. Size tells how often a clone was seen (once, few, many) or the class of an expanded clone, and some rows leave it out.

TRBV18,15,TRBJ2-3,TRBD1,.,TGTGCCAGCTCGTCGGGACAGGGGGCGACAGATACGCAGTATTTT,CASSSGQGATDTQYF
TRBV6-5,14,TRBJ2-7,.,many,TGTGCCAGCAGTTACTCGCAGGGGAGGTACGAGCAGTACTTC,CASSYSQGRYEQYF
TRBV7-8,16,TRBJ2-2,TRBD2,many,TGTGCCAGCAAAGGGGCGGGGCTAGCGGTGGTAGGGGAGCTGTTTTTT,CASKGAGLAVVGELFF
TRBV7-2,15,TRBJ2-3,.,many,TGTGCCAGCAGCTCCTCTAGCGCTAGCACAGATACGCAGTATTTT,CASSSSSASTDTQYF
TRBV20-1,15,TRBJ1-5,.,.,TGCAGTGCTTCAAACCGGGACAAAGGGACTCAGCCCCAGCATTTT,CSASNRDKGTQPQHF
TRBV2,14,TRBJ1-6,TRBD1,many,TGTGCCAGCAGTGGACAGGGGGTCAATTCACCCCTCCACTTT,CASSGQGVNSPLHF
TRBV9,15,TRBJ2-3,TRBD2,many,TGTGCCAGCAGCGCCTTGGACGGGAGGGAAAATACGCAGTATTTT,CASSALDGRENTQYF
TRBV29-1,13,TRBJ2-1,.,many,TGCAGCGTCCCAAACGGGGGATACGGTGAGCAGTTCTTC,CSVPNGGYGEQFF
TRBV6-1,13,TRBJ1-1,.,many,TGTGCCAGCATAAACACGATCCACACTGAAGCTTTCTTT,CASINTIHTEAFF
TRBV28,16,TRBJ1-2,TRBD1,many,TGTGCCAGCAGTCACGCCACAGGGGGAGCTAACTATGGCTACACCTTC,CASSHATGGANYGYTF
TRBV7-8,14,TRBJ1-1,.,many,TGTGCCAGCAGCTCGATGAGGGTTGTTAATGAAGCTTTCTTT,CASSSMRVVNEAFF
TRBV6-5,15,TRBJ2-7,.,.,TGTGCCAGCAGTTCGGTTAGCGAGACTACCTACGAGCAGTACTTC,CASSSVSETTYEQYF
TRBV20-1,14,TRBJ2-1,TRBD2,many,TGCAGTGCTAGACTAGCGGGAGATTTCAATGAGCAGTTCTTC,CSARLAGDFNEQFF
TRBV20-1,18,TRBJ1-1,.,.,TGCAGTGCTCCTCAACAGGGTGGCAGAATAATGAAGAACACTGAAGCTTTCTTT,CSAPQQGGRIMKNTEAFF
TRBV10-1,14,TRBJ2-1,TRBD2,many,TGCGCCAGCAGCCCTCTAGCGGGAGAGGGTGAGCAGTTCTTC,CASSPLAGEGEQFF
TRBV2,15,TRBJ2-5,.,many,TGTGCCAGCAGTGAAAACGGGCTAACCCAAGAGACCCAGTACTTC,CASSENGLTQETQYF
TRBV7-2,18,TRBJ2-6,.,many,TGTGCCAGCAGCTTAGTTTGGGGGAGGAGCTCTGGGGCCAACGTCCTGACTTTC,CASSLVWGRSSGANVLTF
TRBV28,14,TRBJ2-2,TRBD2,many,TGTGTCAGCGGATCGGTAGCGGGAACCGGGGAGCTGTTTTTT,CVSGSVAGTGELFF
TRBV6-1,13,TRBJ1-1,.,many,TGTGCCAGCAGTCGCGACCGGGACACTGAAGCTTTCTTT,CASSRDRDTEAFF
TRBV2,14,TRBJ2-3,TRBD1,many,TGTGCCAGCAGGCCGGGACAGGGGAGAGATACGCAGTATTTT,CASRPGQGRDTQYF
TRBV28,15,TRBJ1-1,TRBD1,many,TGTGCCAGCAGTTTAAGACAGGGTGAAGGCACTGAAGCTTTCTTT,CASSLRQGEGTEAFF
TRBV6-1,15,TRBJ1-5,.,many,TGTGCCAGCAGCCCAACTGGGGGTGTTGGTCAGCCCCAGCATTTT,CASSPTGGVGQPQHF
TRBV6-6,17,TRBJ1-6,.,many,TGTGCCAGCAGTTACTCGGGTTACGACAGTTCGAATTCACCCCTCCACTTT,CASSYSGYDSSNSPLHF
TRBV3-1,16,TRBJ2-4,.,few,TGTGCCAGCAGCCAAGATCCTGTGAAAGCCAAAAACATTCAGTACTTC,CASSQDPVKAKNIQYF
TRBV20-1,12,TRBJ2-7,TRBD1,many,TGCAGAGCCGGACAGGGGGCCTACGAGCAGTACTTC,CRAGQGAYEQYF
TRBV9,15,TRBJ1-1,.,few,TGTGCCAGCAGCTCCACGGTCTTCGCGAACACTGAAGCTTTCTTT,CASSSTVFANTEAFF
TRBV10-3,15,TRBJ2-3,.,.,TGTGCCATCAGCCTCAGGAACTCGCCCCCAGATACGCAGTATTTT,CAISLRNSPPDTQYF